This T cell receptor (beta chain) was profiled in a study of blood T cell repertoires in COVID-19. Germline CDR1 and CDR2: LGHDT and YNNKEL (reference sequence). This CDR3 is built from 14 residues. Trimming cost V 9 bases and J 5 bases, with 14 bases left between them. Only in-frame clones appear in the TCRdb table, and some are missing; sequencing was by immunoSEQ multiplex PCR. The sample shows over 50,000 clones, 65% to 85% of them seen only once. The J gene is TRBJ1-6, the V gene TRBV3-1 (or the pseudogene TRBV3-2); possibly TRBD1 for D (5 bases). The sequence derives from a woman in her forties with acute COVID-19. Sequenced: PBMCs or T cells enriched from blood (not recorded which). CDR3 DNA: TGTGCCAGTGAGAAGACAGCTAATAATTCACCCCTCCACTTT. Its protein product is CASEKTANNSPLHF.